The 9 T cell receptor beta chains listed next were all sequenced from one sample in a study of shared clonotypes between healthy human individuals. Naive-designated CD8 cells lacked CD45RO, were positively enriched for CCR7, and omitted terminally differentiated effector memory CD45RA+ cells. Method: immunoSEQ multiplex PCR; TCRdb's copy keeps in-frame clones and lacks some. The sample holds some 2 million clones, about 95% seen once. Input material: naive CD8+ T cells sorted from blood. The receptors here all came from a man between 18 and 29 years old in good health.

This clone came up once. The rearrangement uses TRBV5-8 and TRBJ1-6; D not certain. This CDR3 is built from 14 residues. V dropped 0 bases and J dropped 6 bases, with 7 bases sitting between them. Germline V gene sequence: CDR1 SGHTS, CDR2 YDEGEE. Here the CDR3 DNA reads TGTGCCAGCAGCTTGGAACAGTTTAATTCACCCCTCCACTTT. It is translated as CASSLEQFNSPLHF.

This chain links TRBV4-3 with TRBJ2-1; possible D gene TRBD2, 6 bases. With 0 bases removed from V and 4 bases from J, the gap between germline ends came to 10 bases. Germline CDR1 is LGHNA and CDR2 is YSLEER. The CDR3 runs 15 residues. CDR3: CASSQDQEGYNEQFF. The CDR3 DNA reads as TGCGCCAGCAGCCAAGATCAGGAGGGATACAATGAGCAGTTCTTC.

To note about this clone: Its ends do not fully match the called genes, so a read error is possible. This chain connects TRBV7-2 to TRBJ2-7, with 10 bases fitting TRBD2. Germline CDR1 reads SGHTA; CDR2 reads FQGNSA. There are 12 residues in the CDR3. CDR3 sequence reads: CASSLGGTSVNF. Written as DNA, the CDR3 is TGTGCCAGCAGCTTAGGTGGGACTAGCGTAAACTTC.

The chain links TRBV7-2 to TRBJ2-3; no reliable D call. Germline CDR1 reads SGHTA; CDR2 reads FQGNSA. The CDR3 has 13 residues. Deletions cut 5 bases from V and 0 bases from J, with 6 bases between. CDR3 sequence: CASSPTSTDTQYF. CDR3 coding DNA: TGTGCCAGCAGCCCGACTAGCACAGATACGCAGTATTTT.

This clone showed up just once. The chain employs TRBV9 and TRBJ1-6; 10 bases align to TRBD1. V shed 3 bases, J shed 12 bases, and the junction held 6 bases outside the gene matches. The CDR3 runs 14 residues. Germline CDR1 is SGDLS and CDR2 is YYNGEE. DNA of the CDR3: TGTGCCAGCAGCGCCGGGACAGGGGAAAGACCCCTCCACTTT. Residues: CASSAGTGERPLHF.

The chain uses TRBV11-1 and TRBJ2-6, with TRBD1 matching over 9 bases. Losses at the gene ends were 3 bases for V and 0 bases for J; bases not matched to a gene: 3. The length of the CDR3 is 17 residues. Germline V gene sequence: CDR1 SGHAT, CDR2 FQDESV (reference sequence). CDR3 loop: CASSFTGGNSGANVLTF. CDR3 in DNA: TGTGCCAGCAGCTTTACAGGGGGCAACTCTGGGGCCAACGTCCTGACTTTC.

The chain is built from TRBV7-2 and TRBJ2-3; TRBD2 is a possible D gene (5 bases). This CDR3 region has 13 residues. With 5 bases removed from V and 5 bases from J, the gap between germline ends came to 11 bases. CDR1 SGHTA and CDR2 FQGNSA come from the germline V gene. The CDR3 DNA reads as TGTGCCAGCAGCCCGTGGGAGAGAGATACGCAGTATTTT. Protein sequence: CASSPWERDTQYF.

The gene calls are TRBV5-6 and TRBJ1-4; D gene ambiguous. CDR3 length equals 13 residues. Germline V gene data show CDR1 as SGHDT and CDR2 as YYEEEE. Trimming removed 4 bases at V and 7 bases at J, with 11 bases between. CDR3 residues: CASSPDGVEKLFF. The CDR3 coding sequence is TGTGCCAGCAGCCCTGACGGGGTTGAAAAACTGTTTTTT.

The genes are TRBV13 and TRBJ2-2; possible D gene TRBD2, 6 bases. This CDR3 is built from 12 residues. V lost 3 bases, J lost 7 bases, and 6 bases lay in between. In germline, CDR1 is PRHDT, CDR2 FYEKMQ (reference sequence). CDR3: CASSLEGGELFF. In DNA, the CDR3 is TGTGCCAGCAGCTTGGAGGGCGGGGAGCTGTTTTTT.